The 13 T cell receptor beta chains below all came from one sample that was sequenced in a study of blood T cell repertoires in COVID-19. The method was immunoSEQ multiplex PCR; TCRdb's version includes in-frame clones alone and lacks a portion of them. Here the sample spans roughly 250,000 clones, about nine tenths being singletons. The sample consisted of PBMCs or T cells enriched from blood (not recorded which). All receptors derive from a woman aged 40-49 years with acute COVID-19.

This sequence joins TRBV7-2 and TRBJ1-5, with TRBD1 identical over 10 bases. Germline CDR1 reads SGHTA; CDR2 reads FQGNSA. The CDR3 totals 15 residues. The J segment lost 6 bases and the V segment lost 6 bases, leaving 8 bases of the junction unmatched. CDR3 region: CASRPTGGGSQPQHF. The CDR3 DNA reads as TGTGCCAGCAGACCGACAGGGGGCGGGAGTCAGCCCCAGCATTTT.

The V call is TRBV15, the J call TRBJ2-5, with a tentative D call TRBD1 (6 bases). V was clipped by 0 bases and J by 6 bases, with 11 bases between them. The CDR3 is 14 amino acids. The V gene's germline CDR1 is LNHNV and CDR2 YYDKDF (reference sequence). In DNA, the CDR3 is TGTGCCACCAGCAGAGATTGGCAGGGGCAGACCCAGTACTTC. It is translated as CATSRDWQGQTQYF.

The J gene is TRBJ2-2, the V gene TRBV14; no clear D gene. The germline V gene encodes CDR1 SGHDN and CDR2 FVKESK. Between the trimmed V and J ends, which lost 0 bases and 3 bases, there was a span of 11 bases. This CDR3 is 16 amino acids long. CDR3 region: CASSQDWPRDTGELFF. The CDR3 DNA reads as TGTGCCAGCAGCCAAGATTGGCCACGGGACACCGGGGAGCTGTTTTTT.

The chain employs TRBV28 and TRBJ1-1, with TRBD1 matching over 7 bases. J was trimmed by 7 bases and V by 6 bases; bases with no gene match: 11. Germline V gene data show CDR1 as MDHEN and CDR2 as SYDVKM. CDR3 length equals 14 residues. CDR3: CASRDGQEVGEAFF. CDR3 DNA: TGTGCCAGCAGGGATGGACAGGAAGTAGGTGAAGCTTTCTTT.

The V gene is TRBV30, the J gene TRBJ1-6; maybe TRBD1 (5 bases). V gave up 3 bases and J gave up 9 bases, with 12 bases separating them. Germline CDR1 reads GTSNPN; CDR2 reads SVGIG (reference sequence). This CDR3 region has 13 residues. CDR3 DNA sequence: TGTGCCTGGAGCTTGGGGGGGGGTTCACCCCTCCACTTT. Its protein is CAWSLGGGSPLHF. Full variable domain (outside the CDR3, taken from reference TRBV30 and TRBJ1-6): SQTIHQWPATLVQPVGSPLSLECTVEGTSNPNLYWYRQAAGRGLQLLFYSVGIGQISSEVPQNLSASRPQDRQFILSSKKLLLSDSGFYLCAWSLGGGSPLHFGNGTRLTVT.

This chain uses TRBV28 with TRBJ1-1; the D gene is possibly TRBD1 (6 bases). V lost 3 bases to trimming and J lost 6 bases, with 14 bases between them. The CDR3 runs 14 residues. Looked up from germline, CDR1 is MDHEN and CDR2 is SYDVKM. The CDR3 here is CASSLKGVRSEAFF. The CDR3 DNA reads as TGTGCCAGCAGTTTGAAGGGGGTTCGTTCTGAAGCTTTCTTT.

The V and J genes are TRBV2 and TRBJ1-5; D is possibly TRBD1 (5 bases). Germline V gives CDR1 SNHLY, CDR2 FYNNEI. The V and J ends lost 5 bases and 5 bases respectively, with 22 bases between them. The CDR3 extends over 17 amino acids. CDR3 sequence: CASSNPTLRDWDQPQHF. DNA for the CDR3: TGTGCCAGCAGTAACCCCACCCTCCGGGACTGGGATCAGCCCCAGCATTTT.

The V gene is TRBV27, the J gene TRBJ1-6, with D hard to call. In germline, CDR1 is MNHEY, CDR2 SMNVEV (reference sequence). Trimming took off 0 bases at V and 10 bases at J, with 10 bases between the two ends. The CDR3 spans 14 residues. This CDR3 reads CASSLSRVQSPLHF. For the CDR3, the DNA is TGTGCCAGCAGTTTATCCCGGGTGCAGTCACCCCTCCACTTT.

The V call is TRBV2, the J call TRBJ2-1, with D possibly TRBD1 on 5 matching bases. Deletions cut 7 bases from V and 12 bases from J, with 13 bases between. Germline V gene sequence: CDR1 SNHLY, CDR2 FYNNEI. The CDR3 spans 11 residues. CDR3 sequence: CASISGWGQFF. The CDR3, as DNA: TGTGCCAGCATCTCAGGGTGGGGGCAGTTCTTC.

The chain couples TRBV5-6 to TRBJ2-7, with D uncertain. The CDR3 totals 12 residues. Deletions cut 4 bases from V and 5 bases from J, with 10 bases between. CDR1 is SGHDT and CDR2 is YYEEEE in the germline V gene. The CDR3 spells CASSPGGDEQYF. CDR3 bases: TGTGCCAGCAGCCCCGGCGGCGACGAGCAGTACTTC.

The chain uses TRBV18 and TRBJ2-7; tentative D call: TRBD1 (6 bases). The CDR3 length is 15 residues. The ends were cut back, 0 bases at V and 3 bases at J, with 12 bases in the middle. Germline V gene sequence: CDR1 KGHSH, CDR2 LQKENI. Here the CDR3 DNA reads TGTGCCAGCTCACCACCGTCAACAGGGCTCTACGAGCAGTACTTC. This translates into CASSPPSTGLYEQYF.

This clone has a handful of counts. The chain carries TRBV5-1 and TRBJ1-2; 7 nucleotides line up with TRBD1. CDR1 and CDR2 from the germline V gene are SGHRS and YFSETQ. The CDR3 has 14 amino acids. After removal of 2 bases from V and 3 bases from J, the junction contained 4 bases not matched to a gene. The DNA of the CDR3 is TGCGCCAGCAGCTTTCAGGGGGTTTACTATGGCTACACCTTC. Residues: CASSFQGVYYGYTF. Using reference TRBV5-1 and TRBJ1-2 for the parts outside the CDR3, the full variable domain is KAGVTQTPRYLIKTRGQQVTLSCSPISGHRSVSWYQQTPGQGLQFLFEYFSETQRNKGNFPGRFSGRQFSNSRSEMNVSTLELGDSALYLCASSFQGVYYGYTFGSGTRLTVV.

The gene calls are TRBV27 and TRBJ2-7; tentatively, D is TRBD1 (6 bases). CDR3 length: 17 residues. Trimming removed 0 bases from V and 1 base from J, with 16 bases in between. The germline V gene encodes CDR1 MNHEY and CDR2 SMNVEV (reference sequence). The CDR3 is CASSLSRTGTLSYEQYF. The CDR3 DNA follows: TGTGCCAGCAGTTTATCCCGAACCGGGACACTTTCCTACGAGCAGTACTTC.